This T cell receptor beta chain was sequenced in a study of shared clonotypes between healthy human individuals. General study points: Clonotypes shared by all four donors outscored non-shared clonotypes in generation probability. The study generally estimated greater richness for naive than memory subsets. With few donors, the genetic and exposure-history diversity represented was limited.

Repertoires were generated with immunoSEQ multiplex PCR, while TCRdb's copy carries only in-frame clones and drops some. The sample records some 2.1 million clones, less than 95% being singletons. In the naive CD8 group, cells lacked CD45RO and were positively selected for CCR7, so terminally differentiated effector memory CD45RA+ cells were left out. This clone was picked up a small number of times. As yet, its antigen is unknown. CDR1 and CDR2 (germline): MGHDK, SYGVNS. Trimming took 11 bases from V and 7 from J; bases not matched to a gene: 8. The CDR3 consists of 13 residues. The source of this sequence is a man between 18 and 35 years old in good health. V and J are TRBV25-1 and TRBJ2-7; TRBD2 aligns across 13 bases. Sequencing input: naive CD8+ T cells sorted from blood. CDR3 bases: TGTGCCGGACGGACTAGCGGGGGCTTGGAGCAGTACTTC. Protein: CAGRTSGGLEQYF.